This T cell receptor (beta chain) was profiled in a study of blood T cell repertoires in COVID-19. Study background: Samples of COVID-19 (acute and convalescent) were obtained from the United States, Italy and Spain.

This table comes from immunoSEQ multiplex PCR, and its TCRdb copy is limited to in-frame clones, with some not included. The data hold under 95,000 clones, with around 90% observed a single time. This clone was counted once. Sequenced sample: peripheral blood. This receptor was identified in a woman over 75 with acute or convalescent COVID-19.

CDR3 DNA: TGTGCCAGCAGACAAGCGGGAGGCACTGAAGCTTTCTTT. This codes for CASRQAGGTEAFF. The chain links TRBV6-5 to TRBJ1-1; the D is unclear. The CDR3 length is 13 residues. CDR1 and CDR2 from the germline V gene are MNHEY and SVGAGI. V was cut by 6 bases and J by 4 bases, with 12 bases left in between.